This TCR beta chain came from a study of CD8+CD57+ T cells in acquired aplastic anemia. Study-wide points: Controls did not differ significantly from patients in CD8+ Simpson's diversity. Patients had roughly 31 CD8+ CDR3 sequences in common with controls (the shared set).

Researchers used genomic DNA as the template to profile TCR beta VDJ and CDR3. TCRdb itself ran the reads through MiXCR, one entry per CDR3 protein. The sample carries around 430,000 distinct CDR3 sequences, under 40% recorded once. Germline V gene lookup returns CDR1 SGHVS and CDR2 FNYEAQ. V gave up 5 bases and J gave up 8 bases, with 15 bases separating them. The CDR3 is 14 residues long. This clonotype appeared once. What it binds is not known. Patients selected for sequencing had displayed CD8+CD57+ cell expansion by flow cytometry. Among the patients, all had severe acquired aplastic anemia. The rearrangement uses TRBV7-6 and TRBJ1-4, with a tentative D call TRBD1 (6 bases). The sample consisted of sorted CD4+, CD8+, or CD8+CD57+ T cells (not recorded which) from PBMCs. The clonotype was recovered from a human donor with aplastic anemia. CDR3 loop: CASSQRAGDEKLFF. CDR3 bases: TGTGCCAGCAGCCAGAGGGCAGGGGACGAAAAACTGTTTTTT.